The clone carrying this T cell receptor beta chain was found a few times. What it binds is unknown. This CDR3 has 14 amino acids. V was shortened by 3 bases and J by 5 bases, with 13 bases between the two germline ends. Germline V gives CDR1 MGHRA, CDR2 YSYEKL. The data stem from a study of blood T cells in healthy people across ages. Study-wide points: It was held that the diversity estimates obtained from one million T cells were underestimates. The long-lived group displayed more naive CD4+ cells, plus higher diversity, than the aged donors did.

A J-beta primer mix and a sample-barcoded 5' primer were used in a second PCR of about 7 to 12 cycles. TCRdb redid the calling of the 5' RACE reads with MiXCR, one entry per CDR3 protein. This table has 800,000 to 1,300,000 distinct CDR3 sequences, almost 25% appearing once. These same records also appear under a second study, on T cells of mothers and their children.

What was sequenced was blood. V usage is TRBV4-1 and J usage is TRBJ2-5; D ambiguous. The sequence was obtained from a girl aged 2-15 years in good health. The CDR3 here is CASSQPRTTETQYF. The CDR3 bases are TGCGCCAGCAGCCAGCCACGGACGACTGAGACCCAGTACTTC.